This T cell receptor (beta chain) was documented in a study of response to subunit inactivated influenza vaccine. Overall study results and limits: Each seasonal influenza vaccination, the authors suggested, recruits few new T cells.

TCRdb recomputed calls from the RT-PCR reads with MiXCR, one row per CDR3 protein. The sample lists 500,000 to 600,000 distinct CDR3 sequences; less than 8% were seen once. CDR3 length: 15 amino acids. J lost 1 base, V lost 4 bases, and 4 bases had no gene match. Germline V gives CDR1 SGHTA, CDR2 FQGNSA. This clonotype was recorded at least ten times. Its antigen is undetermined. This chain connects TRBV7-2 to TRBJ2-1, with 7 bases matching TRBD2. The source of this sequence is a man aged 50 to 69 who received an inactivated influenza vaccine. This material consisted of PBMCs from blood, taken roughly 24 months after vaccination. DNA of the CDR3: TGTGCCAGCAGCTCGGGCGGGGGATCCTACAATGAGCAGTTCTTC. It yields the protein CASSSGGGSYNEQFF.